A single TCR beta chain is shown here with its context. The antigen is not known. The data derive from a study of cytomegalovirus exposure and HLA in healthy donors. The wider study: An early data release held some 89 million unique TCRs from HLA-typed donors. Notes on the study in general: A previous analysis found most TCR beta V segments productive roughly 87% or roughly 30% of the time.

Vbeta (60) and Jbeta (13) primers were used in the PCR. How the authors handled the data: In a later analysis, the count reached 80 million or so unique TCR beta chains, with about 12 million shared. Profiled with immunoSEQ multiplex PCR; TCRdb holds only in-frame clones, not every one. V and J calls and clone size are given by that table; D and trimming were obtained from the DNA. Among about 110,000 clones listed, 60% to 80% were seen once. Sample: PBMCs. This sequence was found in a female donor in good health and CMV-seronegative.

The CDR3 nucleotides read TGTGCCAGCAGCGAAATTACAGGCCTGGGAAACACCATATATTTT. Translated, it gives CASSEITGLGNTIYF. This chain links TRBV11-2 with TRBJ1-3, with D possibly TRBD1 on 5 matching bases. Germline values: CDR1 SGHAT, CDR2 FQNNGV. Trimming shortened V by 5 bases and J by 4 bases, and 15 bases separated the two germline ends. The CDR3 covers 15 residues.